This entry lists 21 T cell receptor beta chains sequenced from one sample in a study of blood T cells in healthy people across ages. A second PCR of about 6 to 11 cycles used a sample-barcoded 5' primer and a J-beta primer mix. TCRdb re-derived calls from the 5' RACE reads in MiXCR, one entry per CDR3 protein. The table has hundreds of thousands of distinct CDR3 sequences, more than 40% seen once. Material for sequencing was blood. These receptors all come from an older woman in good health.

CDR3 DNA sequence: TGTGCCAGCAGCTTCGGGGGGGGAGTAGGTGAGACCCAGTACTTC. Encoded protein: CASSFGGGVGETQYF. The chain couples TRBV7-2 to TRBJ2-5; the match to TRBD2 covers 8 bases. With 3 bases clipped from V and 5 bases from J, the junction kept 8 bases outside the gene matches. Germline CDR1 is SGHTA and CDR2 is FQGNSA. The CDR3 is 15 amino acids.

This clonotype was found once. This chain uses TRBV28 with TRBJ2-1; a weak D match, TRBD1 (6 bases). This CDR3 is built from 16 residues. V lost 4 bases and J lost 3, with 16 bases in between. Germline V CDR1 and CDR2: MDHEN, SYDVKM. The CDR3 loop reads CASSSPTGKNYNEQFF. CDR3 sequence (DNA): TGTGCCAGCAGTTCCCCGACAGGAAAGAACTACAATGAGCAGTTCTTC.

This chain uses TRBV28 with TRBJ2-7; 11 bases match TRBD2. Gene TRBJ2-5 matches the end of the DNA better, so the J call may be wrong. The CDR3 is made up of 13 amino acids. From germline, CDR1 is MDHEN and CDR2 SYDVKM. CDR3 sequence reads: CASLTSGRGTQYF. CDR3 DNA: TGTGCCAGCCTCACTAGCGGGAGAGGGACCCAGTACTTC.

The rearrangement links TRBV20-1 to TRBJ2-1; 9 nucleotides line up with TRBD2. Germline V gives CDR1 DFQATT, CDR2 SNEGSKA (reference sequence). This CDR3 region has 15 residues. V lost 0 bases and J lost 6; bases outside the gene matches: 6. In nucleotides, the CDR3 is TGCAGTGCTAGAGAGGTAGCGGGAGCGGGCAATGAGCAGTTCTTC. Its protein is CSAREVAGAGNEQFF.

The V gene is TRBV18, the J gene TRBJ1-2; 9 positions agree with TRBD1. The CDR3 covers 13 residues. Unmatched junction bases numbered 3, after V lost 8 bases and J lost 2 bases. Germline CDR1 reads KGHSH; CDR2 reads LQKENI. CDR3: CASTGQGNYGYTF. The CDR3 DNA reads as TGTGCCAGCACGGGACAGGGAAACTATGGCTACACCTTC.

The chain employs TRBV3-1 and TRBJ2-1; D is undetermined. V was cut by 3 bases and J by 4 bases, with 7 bases left in between. Germline V gene sequence: CDR1 LGHDT, CDR2 YNNKEL (reference sequence). The CDR3 consists of 13 residues. For the CDR3, the DNA is TGTGCCAGCAGCCAGGTCCCGTACAATGAGCAGTTCTTC. The encoded protein is CASSQVPYNEQFF.

There are a few counts of this clonotype. This chain connects TRBV5-1 to TRBJ2-1; 9 nucleotides align to TRBD1. The V gene end was trimmed by 4 bases and the J gene end by 5 bases; junction bases not matched to a gene: 4. CDR3 size: 14 residues. Germline lookup yields CDR1 SGHRS and CDR2 YFSETQ. CDR3 in DNA: TGCGCCAGCAGCCTGGGACAGGGAAACAATGAGCAGTTCTTC. Protein product: CASSLGQGNNEQFF.

The rearrangement links TRBV15 to TRBJ2-2; D unresolved. This CDR3 region has 13 residues. The V end lost 0 bases, the J end lost 7 bases, and 6 bases lay between the germline ends. CDR1 LNHNV and CDR2 YYDKDF come from the germline V gene (reference sequence). The CDR3 bases are TGTGCCACCAGCAGAGATCTGCTCGGGGAGCTGTTTTTT. This translates into CATSRDLLGELFF. Filled out from reference TRBV15 and TRBJ2-2, the complete variable domain reads DAMVIQNPRYQVTQFGKPVTLSCSQTLNHNVMYWYQQKSSQAPKLLFHYYDKDFNNEADTPDNFQSRRPNTSFCFLDIRSPGLGDTAMYLCATSRDLLGELFFGEGSRLTVL.

This clonotype was detected ten times or more. This chain uses TRBV28 with TRBJ1-2; D gene ambiguous. Germline-derived CDR1 and CDR2 are MDHEN and SYDVKM. With 5 bases removed from V and 5 bases from J, the gap between germline ends came to 12 bases. This CDR3 has 13 amino acids. This CDR3 reads CASSPGRPYGYTF. The DNA for the CDR3 is TGTGCCAGCAGTCCGGGCCGCCCTTATGGCTACACCTTC.

The rearrangement uses TRBV28 and TRBJ2-7; 8 bases fit TRBD2. The J call could be wrong; TRBJ2-4 is a better fit for the DNA end. The CDR3 contains 18 residues. From germline, CDR1 is MDHEN and CDR2 SYDVKM. DNA for the CDR3: TGTGCCAGCAGTTTATATCTCGGGAGGGGCGCTGACAAAAACATTCAGTACTTC. This encodes CASSLYLGRGADKNIQYF.

The chain carries TRBV27 and TRBJ2-7; a weak D match, TRBD2 (5 bases). The V gene lost 3 bases and the J gene lost 2 bases, with 11 bases spanning the gap. This CDR3 contains 14 residues. Germline V CDR1 and CDR2: MNHEY, SMNVEV (reference sequence). CDR3 nucleotides: TGTGCCAGCAGTTTCGGACTTGGGACCTACGAGCAGTACTTC. Amino acid sequence: CASSFGLGTYEQYF.

The chain combines TRBV20-1 with TRBJ2-1; no clear D gene. The CDR3 has 15 residues. Germline-derived CDR1 and CDR2 are DFQATT and SNEGSKA (reference sequence). With 3 bases removed from V and 5 bases from J, the gap between germline ends came to 17 bases. The CDR3 here is CSASGWVSLNNEQFF. The CDR3 nucleotides read TGCAGTGCTAGTGGCTGGGTTAGCCTGAACAATGAGCAGTTCTTC.

The chain employs TRBV6-2 or TRBV6-3 and TRBJ1-5, with D possibly TRBD1 on 6 matching bases. V was shortened by 6 bases and J by 2 bases, with 11 bases between the two germline ends. The CDR3 runs to 14 residues. Germline V lookup: CDR1 MNHEY, CDR2 SVGEGT. The CDR3: CASSTGNGNQPQHF. CDR3 coding DNA: TGTGCCAGCAGCACAGGGAACGGCAATCAGCCCCAGCATTTT.

The rearrangement joins TRBV29-1 to TRBJ2-5; 8 bases match TRBD2. The CDR3 extends over 14 amino acids. The V gene's germline CDR1 is SQVTM and CDR2 ANQGSEA. V lost 6 bases, J lost 11 bases, and 17 bases stayed unmatched. This chain's CDR3 is CSVSVSGGPGEQYF. The CDR3 DNA reads as TGCAGCGTGTCGGTGTCGGGAGGGCCGGGTGAGCAGTACTTC. Supplemented by reference TRBV29-1 and TRBJ2-5, the full variable domain reads SAVISQKPSRDICQRGTSLTIQCQVDSQVTMMFWYRQQPGQSLTLIATANQGSEATYESGFVIDKFPISRPNLTFSTLTVSNMSPEDSSIYLCSVSVSGGPGEQYFGPGTRLLVL.

This clonotype occurred a few times. The rearrangement links TRBV9 to TRBJ2-5; 10 bases align to TRBD2. The CDR3 consists of 15 residues. From germline, CDR1 is SGDLS and CDR2 YYNGEE. Trimming at V came to 4 bases and at J to 5 bases, leaving 8 bases not matched to a gene. This chain's CDR3 is CASSTLAGASETQYF. The CDR3 bases are TGTGCCAGCAGCACCCTAGCGGGAGCATCTGAGACCCAGTACTTC.

The sample holds a few counts of this clonotype. CDR3 residues: CASFTSGRGRNEQFF. The CDR3 DNA sequence: TGTGCCAGTTTTACTAGCGGGAGGGGTCGGAATGAGCAGTTCTTC. The rearrangement joins TRBV28 to TRBJ2-1; 13 bases are a match to TRBD2. Trimming cost V 9 bases and J 7 bases; bases outside gene matches: 9. Germline assignment: CDR1 MDHEN and CDR2 SYDVKM. The CDR3 consists of 15 residues.

For this clonotype: Mismatch with germline at one junction end may stem from a read error. The chain employs TRBV28 and TRBJ1-6; D unresolved. Germline assignment: CDR1 MDHEN and CDR2 SYDVKM. The CDR3 is 15 amino acids. The CDR3 DNA reads TGTGCCAGCAGTTCCTTAGACCGTCAAGATTCACCCCCCCACTTT. It encodes CASSSLDRQDSPPHF.

V is TRBV2 and J is TRBJ1-1, with TRBD1 identical over 10 bases. Trimming took 3 bases from V and 11 from J; bases not matched to a gene: 3. The CDR3 length is 12 residues. Germline CDR1 SNHLY, CDR2 FYNNEI. This CDR3 reads CASSEDRGRAFF. CDR3 in DNA: TGTGCCAGCAGTGAGGACAGGGGGAGGGCTTTCTTT.

The V call is TRBV5-4, the J call TRBJ2-3; no firm D call. Trimming took 0 bases from V and 4 from J, leaving 9 bases between them. CDR1 SGHNT and CDR2 YYREEE come from the germline V gene (reference sequence). This CDR3 is 14 amino acids long. Here the CDR3 DNA reads TGTGCCAGCAGCTTGGGATCGGAATCAGATACGCAGTATTTT. This codes for CASSLGSESDTQYF.

The chain is built from TRBV5-1 and TRBJ2-1, with D perhaps given as TRBD1 or TRBD2 (5 bases each). The CDR3 is 17 amino acids. Germline CDR1 and CDR2: SGHRS and YFSETQ. Trimming removed 3 bases from V and 1 base from J, with 17 bases in between. The CDR3 bases are TGCGCCAGCAGCTCCCACCGTGGGGGATCTTCCTACAATGAGCAGTTCTTC. The encoded protein is CASSSHRGGSSYNEQFF.

V and J are TRBV15 and TRBJ1-1; possible D gene TRBD1, 5 bases. This CDR3 is 15 amino acids long. Between the trimmed V and J ends, which lost 0 bases and 1 base, there was a span of 9 bases. Germline CDR1 LNHNV, CDR2 YYDKDF (reference sequence). The CDR3 DNA is TGTGCCACCAGCAGAGATCACAGGTGGAACACTGAAGCTTTCTTT. Protein sequence: CATSRDHRWNTEAFF.